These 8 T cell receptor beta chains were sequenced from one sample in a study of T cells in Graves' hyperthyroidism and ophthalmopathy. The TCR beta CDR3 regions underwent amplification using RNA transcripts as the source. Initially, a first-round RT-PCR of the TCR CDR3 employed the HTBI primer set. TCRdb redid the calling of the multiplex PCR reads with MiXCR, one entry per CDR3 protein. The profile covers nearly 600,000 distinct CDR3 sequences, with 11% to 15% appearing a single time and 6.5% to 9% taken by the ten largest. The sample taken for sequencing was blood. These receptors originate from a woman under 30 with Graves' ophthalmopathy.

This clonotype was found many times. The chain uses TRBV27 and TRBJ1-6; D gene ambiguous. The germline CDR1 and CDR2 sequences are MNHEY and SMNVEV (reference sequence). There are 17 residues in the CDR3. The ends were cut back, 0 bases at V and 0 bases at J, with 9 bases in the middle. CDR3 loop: CASSLSTASSYNSPLHF. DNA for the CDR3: TGTGCCAGCAGTTTATCAACCGCGAGCTCCTATAATTCACCCCTCCACTTT.

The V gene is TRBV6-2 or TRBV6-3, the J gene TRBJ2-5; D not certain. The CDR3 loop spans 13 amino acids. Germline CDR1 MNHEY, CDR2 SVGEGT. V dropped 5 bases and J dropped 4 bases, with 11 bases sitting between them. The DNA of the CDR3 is TGTGCCAGCAGTGGTACAGCTCGAGAGACCCAGTACTTC. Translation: CASSGTARETQYF.

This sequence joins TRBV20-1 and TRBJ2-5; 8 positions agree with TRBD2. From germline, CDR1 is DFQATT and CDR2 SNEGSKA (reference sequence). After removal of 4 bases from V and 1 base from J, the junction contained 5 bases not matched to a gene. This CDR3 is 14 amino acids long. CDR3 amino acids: CSANTGGPQETQYF. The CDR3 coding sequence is TGCAGTGCTAATACGGGAGGGCCCCAAGAGACCCAGTACTTC.

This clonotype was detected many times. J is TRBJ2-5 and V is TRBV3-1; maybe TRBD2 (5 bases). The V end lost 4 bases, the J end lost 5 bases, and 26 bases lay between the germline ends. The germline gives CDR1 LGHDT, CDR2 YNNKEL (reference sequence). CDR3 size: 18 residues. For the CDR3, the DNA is TGTGCCAGCAGCCCCCCCCGGGGAAATTGGTACGCAGTGGAGACCCAGTACTTC. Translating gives CASSPPRGNWYAVETQYF.

This CDR3 is CASSLLLMSRGSTDTQYF. The DNA for the CDR3 is TGTGCCAGCAGCTTATTGCTCATGTCGCGGGGGAGCACAGATACGCAGTATTTT. The chain joins TRBV7-2 to TRBJ2-3; 7 bases are a match to TRBD2. Germline values: CDR1 SGHTA, CDR2 FQGNSA. This CDR3 comprises 18 residues. J was trimmed by 0 bases and V by 2 bases; bases with no gene match: 11.

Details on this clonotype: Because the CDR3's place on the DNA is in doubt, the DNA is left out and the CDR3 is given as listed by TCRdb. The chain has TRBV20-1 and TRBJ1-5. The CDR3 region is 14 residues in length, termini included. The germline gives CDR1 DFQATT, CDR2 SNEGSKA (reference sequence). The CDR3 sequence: CSAQDFRGNQPQHF.

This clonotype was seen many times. This CDR3 reads CASSVEGSGHEQFF. The CDR3 nucleotides read TGTGCCAGCAGCGTAGAAGGCAGTGGTCATGAGCAGTTCTTC. The chain recombines TRBV9 with TRBJ2-1; D gene unclear. CDR3 length: 14 amino acids. V was trimmed by 0 bases and J by 8 bases, leaving 12 bases between them. CDR1 SGDLS and CDR2 YYNGEE come from the germline V gene.

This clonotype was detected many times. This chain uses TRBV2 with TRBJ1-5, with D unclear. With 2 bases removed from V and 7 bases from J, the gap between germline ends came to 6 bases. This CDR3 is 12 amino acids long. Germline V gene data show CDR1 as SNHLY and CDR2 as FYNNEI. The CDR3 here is CASSEPGQPQHF. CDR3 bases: TGTGCCAGCAGTGAACCGGGGCAGCCCCAGCATTTT.